Each of the 22 T cell receptor beta chains below was sequenced from the same sample in a study of CD8+ T cells in alopecia areata. Sequencing relied on a cDNA template that was reverse transcribed from extracted RNA. Assay used: immunoSEQ multiplex PCR; TCRdb lists only in-frame clones, some missing. Among 150,000 to 200,000 clones, just under 65% were seen once, and the ten largest hold 1.3%. Indicated treatment: oral pan-JAK inhibitor, 5-10 mg twice daily. Sequenced here: CD4+ T cells sorted from blood, sampled around week 50, from a patient treated with tofacitinib. Receptors originate from a human donor with alopecia areata.

The V and J genes are TRBV30 and TRBJ1-1, with 11 bases matching TRBD1. This CDR3 has 15 residues. With 0 bases clipped from V and 7 bases from J, the junction kept 7 bases outside the gene matches. CDR1 and CDR2 from the germline V gene are GTSNPN and SVGIG (reference sequence). CDR3 sequence (DNA): TGTGCCTGGAGTGTACTCGGGACAGGGGGTGATGAAGCTTTCTTT. Translating gives CAWSVLGTGGDEAFF. The entire variable domain, with the rest obtained from reference TRBV30 and TRBJ1-1, is as follows: SQTIHQWPATLVQPVGSPLSLECTVEGTSNPNLYWYRQAAGRGLQLLFYSVGIGQISSEVPQNLSASRPQDRQFILSSKKLLLSDSGFYLCAWSVLGTGGDEAFFGQGTRLTVV.

This chain uses TRBV7-2 with TRBJ2-3; possibly TRBD2 for D (5 bases). The CDR3 contains 14 residues. Deletions cut 0 bases from V and 6 bases from J, with 10 bases between. CDR1 and CDR2 from the germline V gene are SGHTA and FQGNSA. This chain's CDR3 is CASSLADSPDTQYF. In DNA, the CDR3 is TGTGCCAGCAGCTTAGCGGACTCCCCCGATACGCAGTATTTT.

This clone showed up many times. This chain joins TRBV7-2 and TRBJ2-7; TRBD2 matches 11 bases. Germline CDR1 SGHTA, CDR2 FQGNSA. V lost 5 bases and J lost 7; bases outside the gene matches: 13. This CDR3 comprises 16 residues. The CDR3 region has the DNA TGTGCCAGCAGCCCGACTCCGGGACTAGCGGTTCTGGAGCAGTACTTC. It specifies CASSPTPGLAVLEQYF.

This clone was counted only a few times. This rearrangement joins TRBV7-9 to TRBJ2-2; D ambiguous. Looked up from germline, CDR1 is SEHNR and CDR2 is FQNEAQ (reference sequence). V was shortened by 7 bases and J by 9 bases, with 12 bases between the two germline ends. This CDR3 spans 12 amino acids. The CDR3: CASTPGLWELFF. CDR3 DNA sequence: TGTGCCAGCACCCCCGGATTGTGGGAGCTGTTTTTT.

The chain couples TRBV5-6 to TRBJ2-7; D is perhaps TRBD1 (6 bases). The length of the CDR3 is 12 residues. In germline, CDR1 is SGHDT, CDR2 YYEEEE. The ends were cut back, 3 bases at V and 6 bases at J, with 10 bases in the middle. In DNA, the CDR3 is TGTGCCAGCAGCTATTACAGGGCCGAGCAGTACTTC. Translation: CASSYYRAEQYF.

The table lists this clone with many counts. J is TRBJ2-3 and V is TRBV6-1, with D tentatively TRBD1 (6 bases). Germline values: CDR1 MNHNS, CDR2 SASEGT. There are 14 residues in the CDR3. The V and J ends lost 5 bases and 4 bases respectively, with 13 bases between them. CDR3 DNA: TGTGCCAGCAGTTCCACAGGGTTGGCAGATACGCAGTATTTT. As protein: CASSSTGLADTQYF.

In its sample, this clone was seen once. The rearrangement uses TRBV29-1 and TRBJ1-4; weak D call: TRBD1 (6 bases). This CDR3 has 14 amino acids. The germline V gene encodes CDR1 SQVTM and CDR2 ANQGSEA. The V gene lost 7 bases and the J gene lost 6 bases, with 18 bases spanning the gap. The CDR3 protein is CSARSHRVDEKLFF. DNA for the CDR3: TGCAGCGCCAGGTCGCACAGGGTTGATGAAAAACTGTTTTTT.

This clone has just a few counts. The CDR3 region has the DNA TGTGCCAGCATTAGTTCGGGATGGGGAAATGAGCAGTTCTTC. Residues: CASISSGWGNEQFF. The chain combines TRBV11-1 with TRBJ2-1; D possibly corresponds to TRBD2 (5 bases). Germline-derived CDR1 and CDR2 are SGHAT and FQDESV (reference sequence). The V end was cut by 7 bases, the J end by 7 bases, with 17 bases between. This CDR3 contains 14 residues.

Ten or more counts support this clone. The V and J genes are TRBV7-2 and TRBJ1-4, with no clear D. The CDR3 spans 13 residues. The germline V gene encodes CDR1 SGHTA and CDR2 FQGNSA. The germline V and J ends were trimmed by 5 bases and 11 bases, with 15 bases remaining between them. CDR3 sequence reads: CASSEWAQGKLFF. The CDR3 DNA follows: TGTGCCAGCAGCGAATGGGCCCAAGGGAAACTGTTTTTT.

This rearrangement joins TRBV4-3 to TRBJ2-5; 12 nucleotides agree with TRBD2. Trimming took 0 bases from V and 5 from J; bases not matched to a gene: 1. There are 15 residues in the CDR3. Germline values: CDR1 LGHNA, CDR2 YSLEER. The CDR3 coding sequence is TGCGCCAGCAGCCAAGAGACTAGCGGGGGTGAGACCCAGTACTTC. Translated: CASSQETSGGETQYF.

CDR3 sequence reads: CASRATNGGAWFF. The CDR3 region has the DNA TGTGCCAGCAGGGCCACAAACGGGGGGGCCTGGTTCTTC. The chain is built from TRBV6-5 and TRBJ2-1; 8 nucleotides match TRBD2. This CDR3 comprises 13 residues. The J segment lost 15 bases and the V segment lost 6 bases, leaving 13 bases of the junction unmatched. Germline values: CDR1 MNHEY, CDR2 SVGAGI.

V is TRBV9 and J is TRBJ2-1, with unresolved D. Germline-derived CDR1 and CDR2 are SGDLS and YYNGEE. CDR3 length equals 12 residues. Deletions cut 1 base from V and 8 bases from J, with 7 bases between. The CDR3 here is CASSVLGDEQFF. CDR3 coding DNA: TGTGCCAGCAGCGTACTTGGCGATGAGCAGTTCTTC.

The CDR3 nucleotides read TGTGCCAGCAGTCGCTACACAGATACGCAGTATTTT. Protein: CASSRYTDTQYF. This chain joins TRBV27 and TRBJ2-3; the D is unclear. Germline CDR1 and CDR2: MNHEY and SMNVEV (reference sequence). The CDR3 extends over 12 amino acids. The V gene lost 5 bases and the J gene lost 2 bases, with 5 bases spanning the gap.

The V call is TRBV25-1, the J call TRBJ2-2, with D perhaps TRBD1 (6 bases). Germline CDR1 MGHDK, CDR2 SYGVNS. V was shortened by 4 bases and J by 9 bases, with 9 bases between the two germline ends. This CDR3 region has 12 residues. The DNA for the CDR3 is TGTGCCAGCAGTGTACAGGGATGGGAGCTGTTTTTT. Translating gives CASSVQGWELFF.

This clone was detected only a few times. The genes are TRBV29-1 and TRBJ1-1; D is possibly TRBD1 (5 bases). The CDR3 extends over 14 amino acids. The germline V gene encodes CDR1 SQVTM and CDR2 ANQGSEA. Trimming removed 6 bases at V and 1 base at J, with 15 bases between. CDR3: CSVRQGIGNTEAFF. CDR3 DNA: TGCAGCGTGCGCCAGGGTATAGGGAACACTGAAGCTTTCTTT.

The table lists this clone with many counts. The gene calls are TRBV20-1 and TRBJ1-1; 9 nucleotides align to TRBD1. Germline CDR1 reads DFQATT; CDR2 reads SNEGSKA (reference sequence). Unmatched junction bases numbered 4, after V lost 7 bases and J lost 10 bases. The CDR3 has 10 amino acids. As DNA, the CDR3 is TGCAGTGGGGAGACAGGGGGAGCTTTCTTT. This encodes CSGETGGAFF.

This clone has a single count. Other DNA sequences from this sample encode an identical CDR3 as well. This chain connects TRBV20-1 to TRBJ1-2; D not certain. Trimming pared 0 bases from V and 5 bases from J, leaving 4 bases between. The CDR3 is made up of 11 amino acids. The germline CDR1 and CDR2 sequences are DFQATT and SNEGSKA (reference sequence). The CDR3 DNA reads TGCAGTGCTAGAGAAGATTATGGCTACACCTTC. It encodes CSAREDYGYTF.

The chain joins TRBV14 to TRBJ2-7; 10 nucleotides align to TRBD1. CDR1 is SGHDN, CDR2 FVKESK, per germline. The CDR3 has 17 residues. The J segment lost 1 base and the V segment lost 0 bases, leaving 6 bases of the junction unmatched. The CDR3 reads CASSQDFRDRGSYEQYF. CDR3 coding DNA: TGTGCCAGCAGCCAAGACTTCCGGGACAGGGGATCCTACGAGCAGTACTTC.

This clone was found many times. The rearrangement links TRBV6-4 to TRBJ2-3; 8 bases line up with TRBD2. Germline assignment: CDR1 MRHNA and CDR2 SNTAGT. This CDR3 spans 13 amino acids. Trimming removed 6 bases from V and 2 bases from J; junction bases left unmatched: 1. CDR3: CASSGGATDTQYF. The DNA of the CDR3 is TGTGCCAGCAGCGGGGGGGCCACAGATACGCAGTATTTT.

This chain connects TRBV29-1 to TRBJ1-1; D is ambiguous. CDR1 is SQVTM and CDR2 is ANQGSEA in the germline V gene. Trimming removed 4 bases from V and 6 bases from J, with 15 bases in between. This CDR3 region has 13 residues. The CDR3 nucleotides read TGCAGCGTTGCTACGCCCCTAAGGCCTGAAGCTTTCTTT. It translates to CSVATPLRPEAFF.

The V call is TRBV6-6, the J call TRBJ2-1; D perhaps matches TRBD2 (5 bases). This CDR3 has 13 amino acids. Germline values: CDR1 MNHNY, CDR2 SVGAGI (reference sequence). V shed 5 bases and J shed 12 bases, with 17 bases lying between them. CDR3 loop: CASSASSGPGQFF. CDR3 nucleotides: TGTGCCAGCAGTGCCTCCAGCGGCCCGGGGCAGTTCTTC.

The V and J genes are TRBV5-1 and TRBJ2-1; 8 positions match TRBD2. Germline V lookup: CDR1 SGHRS, CDR2 YFSETQ. The CDR3 has 16 residues. V shed 4 bases and J 5 bases; nucleotides not matched to a gene: 11. The DNA of the CDR3 is TGCGCCAGCAGCCCTTCCTACGGGGGGGCTCACAATGAGCAGTTCTTC. It specifies CASSPSYGGAHNEQFF.